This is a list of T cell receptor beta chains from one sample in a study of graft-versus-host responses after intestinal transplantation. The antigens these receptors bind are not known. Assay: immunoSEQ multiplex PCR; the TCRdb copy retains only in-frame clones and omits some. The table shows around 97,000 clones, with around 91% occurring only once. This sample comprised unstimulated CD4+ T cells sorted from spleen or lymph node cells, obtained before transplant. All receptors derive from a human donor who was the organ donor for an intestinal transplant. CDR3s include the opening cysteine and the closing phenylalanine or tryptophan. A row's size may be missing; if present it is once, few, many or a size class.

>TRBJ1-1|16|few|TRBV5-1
CASSWEGLLVNTEAFF
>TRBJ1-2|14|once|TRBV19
CASSTGDSRYGYTF
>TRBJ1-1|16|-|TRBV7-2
CASSLAGLRLGPEAFF
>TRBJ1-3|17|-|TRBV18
CASSPLDPGASGNTIYF
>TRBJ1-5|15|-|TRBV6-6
CASSYSQGYNQPQHF
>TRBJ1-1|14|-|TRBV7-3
CASSLLAGVTEAFF
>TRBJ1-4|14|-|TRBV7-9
CASSLAQFNEKLFF
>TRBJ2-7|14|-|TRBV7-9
CASSPTGRAYEQYF
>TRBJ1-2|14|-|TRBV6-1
CASSPPGQGVGYTF
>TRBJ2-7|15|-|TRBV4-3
CASSRLRDRAYEQYF
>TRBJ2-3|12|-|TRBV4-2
CASSQDPGTQYF
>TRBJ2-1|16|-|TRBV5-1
CASTIQGASSYNEQFF
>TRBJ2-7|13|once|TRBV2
CASRGRDYNEQYF
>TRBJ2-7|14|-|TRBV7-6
CASSFRQGAYEQYF
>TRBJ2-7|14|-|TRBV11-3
CASSLGAAANEQYF
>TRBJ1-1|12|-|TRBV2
CAEGGDVTEAFF
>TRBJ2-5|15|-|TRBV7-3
CASSSLAGGRETQYF
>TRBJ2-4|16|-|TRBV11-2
CASSLWAGGLQNIQYF
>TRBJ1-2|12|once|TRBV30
CARRGAVYGYTF
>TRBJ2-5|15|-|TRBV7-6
CASSSNGLAGGTQYF
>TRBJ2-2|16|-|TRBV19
CASKIDRAGRTGELFF
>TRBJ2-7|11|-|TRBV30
CALDRGYEQYF